The source of this T cell receptor (beta chain) is a study of Siglec-9 on CD8 T cells in melanoma (dated by TCRdb to between 2018 and 2021). Notes on the research overall: Siglec-9 expression on CD8+ T cells and the role of Siglec-9 in regulating T cells in the melanoma tumor microenvironment were investigated in the study. Summary of the overall study and its limitations: Siglec-9 was reported to mark and regulate an effector memory CD8+ T-cell subset that appeared to accumulate within melanoma tumors.

The protocol used for the library was the immunoSEQ multiplex PCR assay. TCRdb limited this immuneACCESS table to in-frame rearrangements with V and J called. A share of clones is missing; checked studies link under half to unresolved V genes, and the rest is unexplained. The sample table shows more than 25,000 clones, and 75% to 85% are seen once. Together, the top ten hold under 6.5% of the sample. Regarding this clone: It has no known antigen specificity. No much larger clone exists at a distance of one base, and base qualities are not known.

What was sequenced was Siglec-9- CD8+ T cells sorted from blood. Read against the paper, the sample's cell subset or site label means: CD8 T cells lacking Siglec-9. The sequence was obtained from a human donor in good health.

The CDR3 reads CASRQLPYEAFF. DNA sequence: TGTGCCAGCAGGCAACTCCCATATGAAGCTTTCTTT. The chain was built from TRBV2 and TRBJ1-1; the D gene remains uncertain. The germline V gene sets CDR1 to SNHLY and CDR2 to FYNNEI. Including the terminal cysteine and phenylalanine, the CDR3 comprises 12 residues. CDR3 DNA only is kept here, 36 bases in frame from base 1. V and J lose 6 bases and 7 bases, and a span of 12 bases separates them. With the portions outside the CDR3 filled from the reference TRBV2 and TRBJ1-1 genes, the complete variable region becomes EPEVTQTPSHQVTQMGQEVILRCVPISNHLYFYWYRQILGQKVEFLVSFYNNEISEKSEIFDDQFSVERPDGSNFTLKIRSTKLEDSAMYFCASRQLPYEAFFGQGTRLTVV.